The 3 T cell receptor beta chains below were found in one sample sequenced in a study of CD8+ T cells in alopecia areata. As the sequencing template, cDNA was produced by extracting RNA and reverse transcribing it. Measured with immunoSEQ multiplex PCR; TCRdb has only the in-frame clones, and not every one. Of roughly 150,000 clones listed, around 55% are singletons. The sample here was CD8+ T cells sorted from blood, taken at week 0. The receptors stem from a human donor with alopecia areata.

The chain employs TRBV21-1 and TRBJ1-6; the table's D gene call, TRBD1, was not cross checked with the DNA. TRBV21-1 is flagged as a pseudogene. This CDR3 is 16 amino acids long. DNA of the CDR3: TGTGCCAGCAGCACCCCTTCCGGGACAGTAAATTCACCCCTCCACTTT. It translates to CASSTPSGTVNSPLHF.

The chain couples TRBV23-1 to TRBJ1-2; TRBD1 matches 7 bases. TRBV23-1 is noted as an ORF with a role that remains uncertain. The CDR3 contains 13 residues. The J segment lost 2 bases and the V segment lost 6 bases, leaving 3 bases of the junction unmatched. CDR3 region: CASRQTGNYGYTF. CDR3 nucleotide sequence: TGCGCCAGCAGGCAGACAGGGAACTATGGCTACACCTTC.

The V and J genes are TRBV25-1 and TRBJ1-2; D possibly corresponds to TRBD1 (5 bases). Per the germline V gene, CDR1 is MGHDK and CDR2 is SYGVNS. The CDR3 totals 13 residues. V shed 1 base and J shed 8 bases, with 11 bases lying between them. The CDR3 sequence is CASSEFRGGGYTF. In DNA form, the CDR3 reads TGTGCCAGCAGTGAATTTCGGGGGGGAGGCTACACCTTC.